Detailed here is one TCR beta chain. The data are from a study of shared T cell receptors in the human thymus. The CDR3 is 16 amino acids. The trim removed 5 bases at V and 7 bases at J, leaving 15 bases unmatched. Germline V lookup: CDR1 SEHNR, CDR2 FQNEAQ (reference sequence). The repertoire was sequenced with immunoSEQ multiplex PCR; TCRdb's copy has only in-frame clones and lacks some. The sample includes over 60,000 clones, roughly 96% of them seen just once. J is TRBJ1-2 and V is TRBV7-9; TRBD1 matches at 8 bases. Sequenced material: thymocytes. The source of this sequence is a human donor. This CDR3 reads CASSHHRGRGQGGYTF. CDR3 bases: TGTGCCAGCAGCCATCACAGGGGGAGGGGGCAAGGTGGCTACACCTTC.